Below, 22 T cell receptor beta chains from the same sample are listed, as sequenced in a study of cytomegalovirus exposure and HLA in healthy donors (TCRdb year 2017). The library was generated by the immunoSEQ multiplex PCR assay. For the multiplex PCR, a mixture combining 60 forward primers for TCR Vbeta segments and 13 reverse primers for TCR Jbeta segments was used. TCRdb took this table from immuneACCESS and kept in-frame rearrangements with V and J called. Such tables lack part of the clones; where checked against another copy, unresolved V genes explain under half of the gap, and the rest is unexplained. For this sample there are under 150,000 clones; roughly four fifths appear just once. The leading ten clones occupy 2.5% to 3.5% of the sample. Material: PBMCs. These receptors were taken from a boy aged 2 to 10 in good health and CMV-seronegative.

The count of this clone is one. This sequence joins TRBV6-5 and TRBJ2-1; tentatively, D is TRBD2 (6 bases). Per the germline V gene, CDR1 is MNHEY and CDR2 is SVGAGI. V lost 6 bases and J lost 9, with 12 bases in between. This CDR3 is 12 amino acids long. The CDR3: CASSMDGGEQFF. DNA for the CDR3: TGTGCCAGCAGCATGGACGGGGGTGAGCAGTTCTTC.

Worth noting for this clone: The junction does not match germline at one end; this may be a read error. V gene TRBV7-9 combines with J gene TRBJ1-3; TRBD1 matches 8 bases. Germline lookup yields CDR1 SEHNR and CDR2 FQNEAQ (reference sequence). The CDR3 extends over 15 amino acids. CDR3 amino acids: CSSSSTTGVGNTIYF. CDR3 nucleotide sequence: TGTTCCAGCAGCTCCACGACAGGGGTTGGAAACACCATATATTTT. Combining the CDR3 with reference TRBV7-9 and TRBJ1-3 gives the whole variable domain DTGVSQNPRHKITKRGQNVTFRCDPISEHNRLYWYRQTLGQGPEFLTYFQNEAQLEKSRLLSDRFSAERPKGSFSTLEIQRTEQGDSAMYLCSSSSTTGVGNTIYFGEGSWLTVV.

CDR3: CASSQDAGQGYSPLHF. In nucleotides, the CDR3 is TGTGCCAGCAGCCAAGATGCGGGACAGGGGTATTCACCCCTCCACTTT. The chain links TRBV4-2 to TRBJ1-6; 10 nucleotides agree with TRBD1. The CDR3 loop spans 16 amino acids. The J segment lost 8 bases and the V segment lost 0 bases, leaving 4 bases of the junction unmatched. Germline V CDR1 and CDR2: LGHNA, YNFKEQ.

The chain is built from TRBV4-3 and TRBJ2-3; 9 bases are shared with TRBD1. Germline CDR1 LGHNA, CDR2 YSLEER. V was pared by 2 bases and J by 2 bases, with 2 bases of the junction left unmatched. The CDR3 consists of 15 residues. CDR3 sequence: CASSQRDRATDTQYF. The CDR3 DNA follows: TGCGCCAGCAGCCAAAGGGACAGGGCCACAGATACGCAGTATTTT.

J is TRBJ2-2 and V is TRBV11-2; maybe TRBD1 (6 bases). This CDR3 is 15 amino acids long. Germline CDR1 SGHAT, CDR2 FQNNGV. Trimming stripped 2 bases from V and 2 bases from J, with 9 bases between. The CDR3 sequence: CASSLMGANTGELFF. CDR3 DNA sequence: TGTGCCAGCAGCTTAATGGGGGCTAACACCGGGGAGCTGTTTTTT. The whole variable domain, remainder taken from reference TRBV11-2 and TRBJ2-2, is EAGVAQSPRYKIIEKRQSVAFWCNPISGHATLYWYQQILGQGPKLLIQFQNNGVVDDSQLPKDRFSAERLKGVDSTLKIQPAKLEDSAVYLCASSLMGANTGELFFGEGSRLTVL.

The CDR3 sequence: CASRAGASDTQYF. The CDR3 region has the DNA TGCGCCAGCAGAGCGGGAGCATCCGATACGCAGTATTTT. The chain recombines TRBV10-1 with TRBJ2-3; 8 positions agree with TRBD2. Trimming cost V 6 bases and J 6 bases; bases outside gene matches: 5. This CDR3 spans 13 amino acids. The germline gives CDR1 WNHNN, CDR2 SYGVQD (reference sequence).

Here the CDR3 reads CATETGGQPQHF. The CDR3 region has the DNA TGTGCCACCGAGACAGGGGGACAGCCCCAGCATTTT. The rearrangement joins TRBV6-6 to TRBJ1-5; the match to TRBD1 covers 9 bases. Germline lookup yields CDR1 MNHNY and CDR2 SVGAGI (reference sequence). The CDR3 length is 12 residues. Unmatched junction bases numbered 5, after V lost 10 bases and J lost 7 bases.

This clone appeared a few times. The V and J genes are TRBV5-1 and TRBJ2-3, with D possibly TRBD2 on 6 matching bases. Trimming cost V 0 bases and J 6 bases, with 8 bases left between them. Germline V gives CDR1 SGHRS, CDR2 YFSETQ. The CDR3 runs to 13 residues. CDR3 loop: CASSLARGDTQYF. CDR3 bases: TGCGCCAGCAGCTTGGCCCGGGGGGATACGCAGTATTTT.

The V and J genes are TRBV9 and TRBJ2-7, with 7 bases lining up with TRBD2. Germline-derived CDR1 and CDR2 are SGDLS and YYNGEE. Unmatched junction bases numbered 8, after V lost 0 bases and J lost 2 bases. The length of the CDR3 is 16 residues. In DNA, the CDR3 is TGTGCCAGCAGCGTAGGTGGGGGGACTATCCCCTACGAGCAGTACTTC. It translates to CASSVGGGTIPYEQYF.

This clone has a single count. This rearrangement joins TRBV19 to TRBJ1-1; 9 bases map to TRBD1. This CDR3 region has 14 residues. Germline V gene data show CDR1 as LNHDA and CDR2 as SQIVND (reference sequence). V shed 3 bases and J 4 bases; nucleotides not matched to a gene: 3. The CDR3 reads CASSIGTGSTEAFF. In DNA, the CDR3 is TGTGCCAGTAGTATTGGGACAGGGTCCACTGAAGCTTTCTTT.

This clone was recorded once. The chain is built from TRBV5-4 and TRBJ1-1; a weak D match, TRBD1 (5 bases). Trimming stripped 1 base from V and 3 bases from J, with 7 bases between. From germline, CDR1 is SGHNT and CDR2 YYREEE (reference sequence). The CDR3 spans 13 residues. This chain's CDR3 is CASSLRQHTEAFF. CDR3 in DNA: TGTGCCAGCAGCTTGCGACAGCACACTGAAGCTTTCTTT.

The V and J genes are TRBV6-4 and TRBJ2-5; 11 positions match TRBD2. The germline V gene has CDR1 MRHNA and CDR2 SNTAGT. V lost 4 bases, J lost 2 bases, and 3 bases stayed unmatched. This CDR3 has 15 amino acids. The chain's CDR3 is CASSATSGGQETQYF. The CDR3 DNA sequence: TGTGCCAGCAGTGCTACTAGCGGGGGTCAAGAGACCCAGTACTTC.

This clone has only one observation. The rearrangement joins TRBV15 to TRBJ2-5; D is ambiguous. The CDR3 has 14 residues. Germline V CDR1 and CDR2: LNHNV, YYDKDF (reference sequence). The germline V and J ends were trimmed by 0 bases and 3 bases, with 8 bases remaining between them. The CDR3 DNA reads TGTGCCACCAGCAGAGATCCGCGGAAAGAGACCCAGTACTTC. Translated: CATSRDPRKETQYF. The entire variable domain, with the rest obtained from reference TRBV15 and TRBJ2-5, is as follows: DAMVIQNPRYQVTQFGKPVTLSCSQTLNHNVMYWYQQKSSQAPKLLFHYYDKDFNNEADTPDNFQSRRPNTSFCFLDIRSPGLGDTAMYLCATSRDPRKETQYFGPGTRLLVL.

This rearrangement joins TRBV29-1 to TRBJ1-3, with 7 bases lining up with TRBD1. In germline, CDR1 is SQVTM, CDR2 ANQGSEA. J gave up 0 bases and V 7 bases, and 6 bases lay outside the gene matches. The CDR3 is 14 amino acids. For the CDR3, the DNA is TGCAGCGCCTGGACAGGTAGCTCTGGAAACACCATATATTTT. It codes for CSAWTGSSGNTIYF.

This clone was picked up a small number of times. The chain has TRBV29-1 and TRBJ2-1; 9 bases match TRBD2. V lost 2 bases to trimming and J lost 8 bases; unmatched junction nucleotides: 10. The CDR3 is 15 residues long. Germline V gives CDR1 SQVTM, CDR2 ANQGSEA. The CDR3 nucleotides are TGCAGCGTTGAAAGGATGCGGGGGGGCATGGATGAGCAGTTCTTC. It is translated as CSVERMRGGMDEQFF.

The rearrangement uses TRBV27 and TRBJ2-7, with 8 bases aligning to TRBD2. The trim removed 0 bases at V and 3 bases at J, leaving 7 bases unmatched. The CDR3 length is 16 residues. CDR1 MNHEY and CDR2 SMNVEV come from the germline V gene (reference sequence). The CDR3 DNA reads as TGTGCCAGCAGTTTATCGATAGCGGGACGGAACTACGAGCAGTACTTC. This encodes CASSLSIAGRNYEQYF.

J is TRBJ2-5 and V is TRBV6-1; possibly TRBD1 for D (6 bases). Germline V gene data show CDR1 as MNHNS and CDR2 as SASEGT. CDR3 length: 15 residues. V lost 3 bases, J lost 4 bases, and 15 bases lay in between. CDR3 coding DNA: TGTGCCAGCAGTGATCTGGGGGCCTCGGGAGAGACCCAGTACTTC. It specifies CASSDLGASGETQYF.

The J gene is TRBJ2-5, the V gene TRBV5-6; TRBD1 might be the D (5 bases). Germline lookup yields CDR1 SGHDT and CDR2 YYEEEE. CDR3 size: 15 residues. V shed 2 bases and J shed 5 bases, with 16 bases lying between them. CDR3 DNA sequence: TGTGCCAGCAGCTTAACCCAGGGATTAGGGGAGACCCAGTACTTC. Translated, it gives CASSLTQGLGETQYF.

The chain carries TRBV6-1 and TRBJ1-6; 8 nucleotides align to TRBD1. V lost 6 bases to trimming and J lost 5 bases; unmatched junction nucleotides: 6. The CDR3 runs 15 residues. Germline V gives CDR1 MNHNS, CDR2 SASEGT. CDR3 loop: CASSLMTGDNSPLHF. The CDR3 nucleotides read TGTGCCAGCAGCCTAATGACAGGGGATAATTCACCCCTCCACTTT.

The V gene is TRBV7-3, the J gene TRBJ2-3; the match to TRBD1 covers 9 bases. V shed 5 bases and J 6 bases; nucleotides not matched to a gene: 9. The V gene's germline CDR1 is SGHTA and CDR2 FQGTGA. This CDR3 region has 15 residues. In DNA form, the CDR3 reads TGTGCCAGCAGCGAATGGGGACAGGGAGCGGATACGCAGTATTTT. It translates to CASSEWGQGADTQYF.

The V gene is TRBV7-9, the J gene TRBJ1-2; TRBD1 is a possible D gene (6 bases). Trimming stripped 3 bases from V and 4 bases from J, with 15 bases between. Per the germline V gene, CDR1 is SEHNR and CDR2 is FQNEAQ (reference sequence). The CDR3 is 15 amino acids. Written as DNA, the CDR3 is TGTGCCAGCAGCTTCCCTCGGACAGAATCCTATGGCTACACCTTC. It codes for CASSFPRTESYGYTF.

The V and J genes are TRBV7-2 and TRBJ2-2; D might be TRBD1 (6 bases). Trimming shortened V by 5 bases and J by 6 bases, and 16 bases separated the two germline ends. This CDR3 has 15 residues. Looked up from germline, CDR1 is SGHTA and CDR2 is FQGNSA. CDR3 coding DNA: TGTGCCAGCAGCCCTCACAGGGCCGGGTCCGGGGAGCTGTTTTTT. Translated: CASSPHRAGSGELFF.